The rows below give T cell receptor beta chains drawn from one sample of a study of CD8 T cells in Susac syndrome. TCRdb processed the immunoSEQ multiplex PCR reads anew with MiXCR; each CDR3 protein has one entry. The table records tens of thousands of distinct CDR3 sequences, around nine tenths of them present only once. The sample taken for sequencing was CD8+ T cells from PBMCs. These receptor sequences come from a human donor in good health. CDR3s include the opening cysteine and the closing phenylalanine or tryptophan. The D gene is left open where the match is weak. Part of the rows lack a size; the others show once, few, many or a class for expanded clones.

j_call | clone_size | d_call | v_call | cdr3_aa | cdr3_nt
TRBJ1-3 | - | - | TRBV13 | CASTFRSSGNTIYF | TGTGCCAGCACCTTCCGAAGCTCTGGAAACACCATATATTTT
TRBJ2-5 | - | - | TRBV11-2 | CASSPHMGLLQETQYF | TGTGCCAGCAGCCCACATATGGGACTCCTACAAGAGACCCAGTACTTC
TRBJ1-2 | - | - | TRBV5-1 | CASSPDRLYGYTF | TGCGCCAGCAGCCCCGACCGACTCTATGGCTACACCTTC
TRBJ2-5 | - | TRBD2 | TRBV7-9 | CASSPGTSGGHQETQYF | TGTGCCAGCAGCCCAGGGACTAGCGGGGGGCACCAAGAGACCCAGTACTTC
TRBJ2-1 | once | - | TRBV27 | CASRGAGGYNEQFF | TGTGCCAGCAGGGGAGCGGGTGGCTACAATGAGCAGTTCTTC
TRBJ2-7 | few | TRBD1 | TRBV29-1 | CSVEDQGQNSYEQYF | TGCAGCGTTGAAGATCAGGGACAGAACTCCTACGAGCAGTACTTC
TRBJ2-7 | - | - | TRBV7-8 | CASSQGVWEQYF | TGTGCCAGCTCCCAAGGGGTCTGGGAGCAGTACTTC
TRBJ2-7 | - | - | TRBV2 | CASSGVPSTYEQYF | TGTGCCAGCAGTGGGGTCCCCAGTACATACGAGCAGTACTTC
TRBJ2-3 | - | TRBD1 | TRBV5-5 | CASSSGTGSTDTQYF | TGTGCCAGCAGCTCCGGGACAGGTAGCACAGATACGCAGTATTTT
TRBJ1-2 | - | - | TRBV7-9 | CASSLEEGYTF | TGTGCCAGCAGCTTAGAGGAAGGCTACACCTTC
TRBJ2-3 | once | TRBD2 | TRBV7-2 | CASSTPSSGGASDTQYF | TGTGCCAGCAGCACACCCTCTAGCGGGGGGGCCTCGGATACGCAGTATTTT
TRBJ2-1 | - | TRBD1 | TRBV9 | CASSDTTGVEQFF | TGTGCCAGCAGCGATACAACAGGGGTTGAGCAGTTCTTC
TRBJ2-5 | - | - | TRBV7-9 | CASSLREPQETQYF | TGTGCCAGCAGCTTACGGGAACCCCAAGAGACCCAGTACTTC
TRBJ2-3 | - | - | TRBV12-3/TRBV12-4 | CASSSAYYVRGTDTQYF | TGTGCCAGCAGTTCGGCCTATTATGTGAGAGGCACAGATACGCAGTATTTT
TRBJ1-5 | - | - | TRBV19 | CASSMGEGNQPQHF | TGTGCCAGTAGTATGGGGGAGGGCAATCAGCCCCAGCATTTT
TRBJ1-1 | - | - | TRBV29-1 | CSALSGNTEAFF | TGCAGCGCTCTCTCCGGGAACACTGAAGCTTTCTTT
TRBJ2-6 | - | TRBD1 | TRBV7-9 | CASTVDRVWDVLTF | TGTGCCAGCACCGTGGACAGGGTATGGGACGTCCTGACTTTC
TRBJ2-7 | - | TRBD2 | TRBV27 | CASSFKGLTYEQYF | TGTGCCAGCAGTTTTAAGGGACTAACCTACGAGCAGTACTTC
TRBJ2-1 | - | TRBD1 | TRBV5-1 | CASTTRGQKYNEQFF | TGCGCCAGCACGACACGGGGACAGAAGTACAATGAGCAGTTCTTC
TRBJ1-1 | - | - | TRBV12-3/TRBV12-4 | CASKTGRTEAFF | TGTGCCAGCAAGACAGGACGCACTGAAGCTTTCTTT
TRBJ2-1 | once | - | TRBV3-1 | CASSHGTVSNEQFF | TGTGCCAGCAGCCACGGGACCGTCTCCAATGAGCAGTTCTTC
TRBJ1-6 | - | - | TRBV27 | CASSLSAEGNSPLHF | TGTGCCAGCAGTTTATCTGCAGAAGGAAATTCACCCCTCCACTTT
TRBJ2-7 | - | - | TRBV4-1 | CASRPTGSYEQYF | TGCGCCAGCAGGCCGACAGGATCCTACGAGCAGTACTTC
TRBJ2-1 | - | - | TRBV27 | CASSTGGLYNEQFF | TGTGCCAGCAGTACCGGGGGGCTCTACAATGAGCAGTTCTTC
TRBJ1-1 | - | TRBD1 | TRBV5-4 | CASSTRGSHEAFF | TGTGCCAGCAGTACCAGGGGGTCTCATGAAGCTTTCTTT
TRBJ2-3 | - | - | TRBV12-3/TRBV12-4 | CASSFTGADTQYF | TGTGCCAGCAGTTTTACAGGAGCAGATACGCAGTATTTT